This is a list of T cell receptor beta chains from one sample in a study of control samples from healthy donors and cancer patients. TCRdb keeps only in-frame clones here, not all; method: immunoSEQ multiplex PCR. Among approximately 150,000 clones, 80% to 90% were seen once, and the ten largest hold about 1.8%. Source material: blood. These receptors came from a man between 18 and 29 years old in good health. Both conserved end residues are part of each CDR3. Size is stated for part of the rows, as once, few or many counts, or as a class when the clone is expanded.

cdr3_aa clone_size v_call
CASSLKKTDVSSYNEQFF - TRBV7-2
CASSLTGEDYGYTF - TRBV5-1
CSARSPSDTGELFF many TRBV29-1
CASSTISSGATWLETQYF - TRBV27
CASRLDRSPYNEQFF - TRBV6-5
CASSLGWGTSGDQETQYF - TRBV11-2
CASSPTGRGTEAFF - TRBV6-6
CASSLTRNTQYF - TRBV12-3/TRBV12-4
CASSGKGLSSGNTIYF - TRBV6-1
CASSVGVGRSTGELFF - TRBV25-1
CASSDLGGGPGELFF few TRBV6-1
CSVLEGAGYEQYF - TRBV29-1
CASRNTGQDTQYF - TRBV6-5
CASEREGRNYEQYF - TRBV7-9
CASSLGDRDNQPQHF few TRBV5-6
CASLGLDQPQHF - TRBV28
CASSHTGQVRQETQYF - TRBV11-2
CASSWGTTNNEQFF few TRBV5-1
CASTRLPRGNYGYTF once TRBV28
CASSKGQLYGYTF once TRBV9
CASSPNLAGDSTGELFF - TRBV14
CASTKGQVNYGYTF - TRBV5-6